This T cell receptor beta chain was retrieved from a study of shared clonotypes between healthy human individuals. Study information: Per donor, CD8 memory used one plate, CD8 naive used two, CD4 memory used three and CD4 naive used three.

Template for every sorted-subset replicate PCR totaled roughly 210 ng DNA, about 30,000 T cell genomes. The protocol was immunoSEQ multiplex PCR, while the TCRdb copy is restricted to in-frame clones and leaves out a portion. The profile shows about 2.3 million clones, 90% to 95% of them singletons. Donors were healthy HIV-negative adults without recent acute infections or vaccinations. It was into CD45RA+ naive and CD45RA-negative memory subsets that the CD4+ cells were split. The CDR3 totals 16 residues. Looked up from germline, CDR1 is KGHSH and CDR2 is LQKENI. J lost 3 bases, V lost 3 bases, and 7 bases had no gene match.

The sequenced sample was naive CD4+ T cells from PBMCs. The subset is: CD45RA+ positively selected. The rearrangement joins TRBV18 to TRBJ2-5; 10 bases line up with TRBD2. The TCR comes from a man aged 18 to 30 in good health. Some clones in this sample may be carry-over from other donors' samples. The CDR3 loop reads CASSPSGLADKETQYF. The CDR3, as DNA: TGTGCCAGCTCACCCTCCGGACTAGCGGACAAAGAGACCCAGTACTTC.